The 4 T cell receptor beta chains below were found in one sample sequenced in a study of PD-L1 blockade in urothelial cancer. Libraries were prepared by immunoSEQ multiplex PCR; TCRdb keeps only in-frame clonotypes and omits some of them. The repertoire holds about 130,000 clones, with approximately 88% as singletons. As for time point: pretreatment peripheral blood. Specimen: PBMCs, collected around atezolizumab (anti-PD-L1) treatment. The receptors derive from a man in his forties or fifties with urothelial cancer.

The chain combines TRBV9 with TRBJ2-7; D possibly corresponds to TRBD2 (5 bases). CDR1 SGDLS and CDR2 YYNGEE come from the germline V gene. The CDR3 sequence is 13 residues long. Trimming pared 3 bases from V and 4 bases from J, leaving 11 bases between. The CDR3 region is CASSGVTGYEQYF. CDR3 in DNA: TGTGCCAGCAGCGGAGTTACGGGATACGAGCAGTACTTC.

The CDR3 is CASSYGGEKLFF. As DNA, the CDR3 is TGTGCCAGCAGTTACGGCGGGGAAAAACTGTTTTTT. The chain combines TRBV6-5 with TRBJ1-4; D gene ambiguous. V lost 2 bases to trimming and J lost 8 bases, with 6 bases between them. The germline V gene encodes CDR1 MNHEY and CDR2 SVGAGI. This CDR3 has 12 amino acids.

The chain recombines TRBV7-3 with TRBJ2-1; 7 positions match TRBD1. The CDR3 runs 15 residues. Germline V gene lookup returns CDR1 SGHTA and CDR2 FQGTGA. With 5 bases clipped from V and 0 bases from J, the junction kept 4 bases outside the gene matches. CDR3 amino acids: CASSQGTDSYNEQFF. As DNA, the CDR3 is TGTGCCAGCAGCCAAGGGACAGACTCCTACAATGAGCAGTTCTTC.

This chain joins TRBV7-9 and TRBJ2-7; 7 positions match TRBD2. Germline V CDR1 and CDR2: SEHNR, FQNEAQ (reference sequence). The V and J ends lost 2 bases and 6 bases, in that order; junction bases with no gene match: 7. The CDR3 is 14 residues long. The CDR3 DNA reads TGTGCCAGCAGCTTAAACGGGGGGTCAGGCGAGCAGTACTTC. Translated, it gives CASSLNGGSGEQYF.